This entry describes one TCR beta chain. The authors built TCR beta libraries using iRepertoire HTBI primers and Arm-PCR of CDR3 regions. TCRdb fed the multiplex PCR reads into MiXCR, producing one record per CDR3 protein. The sample consists of some 220,000 distinct CDR3 sequences, roughly 19% of them appearing once. The entry originates in a study of regulatory T cells in long-lasting Graves disease. Time point meaning: newly diagnosed GD, antithyroid drugs for less than 3 months. The TCR library was made from RNA that had been extracted from PBMCs in TRIzol. Germline loops: CDR1 KGHSH, CDR2 LQKENI. This CDR3 comprises 13 residues. V was clipped by 3 bases and J by 2 bases, with 8 bases between them. Another study also made use of these data, one on T cells in Graves' hyperthyroidism and ophthalmopathy.

The chain combines TRBV18 with TRBJ2-7; weak D call: TRBD2 (6 bases). This sample comprised peripheral blood mononuclear cells (PBMCs), obtained at new diagnosis, from a patient treated with antithyroid drugs. The TCR was taken from a woman aged 25 to 39 with Graves disease. In DNA form, the CDR3 reads TGTGCCAGCTCACCCAGGGAGGCCTACGAGCAGTACTTC. It codes for CASSPREAYEQYF.